This T cell receptor (beta chain) was identified during a study of chemoradiotherapy in HPV16-positive cancers. Study observations and caveats: In HPV16-positive patients, HPV-responsive T-cell expansion tracked better recurrence-free survival. The functional HPV-specific definition rests on just two HPV16-positive patients. Candidate HPV-specific clones and E7-related TCR motifs grew in tumor during treatment.

Repertoires were sampled repeatedly during chemoradiotherapy. Notes on this clone: Its matching antigen is unknown.

The repertoire was sequenced with immunoSEQ multiplex PCR; TCRdb's copy has only in-frame clones and lacks some. The sample holds approximately 23,000 clones; approximately 94% are singletons and the top ten take over 20%. Trimming shortened V by 3 bases and J by 3 bases, and 21 bases separated the two germline ends. This CDR3 has 17 residues. CDR1 is MNHEY and CDR2 is SMNVEV in the germline V gene (reference sequence). The chain has TRBV27 and TRBJ2-7, with D possibly matching TRBD2 (5 bases). Sequences were derived from blood, sampled from a patient who underwent chemoradiotherapy. This receptor was identified in a human donor with HPV-associated anogenital cancer. This chain's CDR3 is CASSLGSQGLPVYEQYF. The CDR3 nucleotides are TGTGCCAGCAGTTTGGGTAGTCAAGGACTCCCCGTCTACGAGCAGTACTTC.